This T cell receptor (beta chain) was documented in a study of T-cell memory formation after mild COVID-19. TCRdb reprocessed the 5' RACE reads via MiXCR and lists one record per CDR3 protein. The table lists about 110,000 distinct CDR3 sequences, about an eighth of them singletons. Turning to this clonotype: Its antigen is as yet unknown.

The J segment lost 10 bases and the V segment lost 6 bases, leaving 15 bases of the junction unmatched. CDR1 and CDR2 from the germline V gene are SEHNR and FQNEAQ (reference sequence). The CDR3 consists of 16 residues. Regarding the study as a whole: Clones shrinking between day 15 and 85 showed a balanced CD4/CD8 split, and those that grew later tilted toward CD4+.

This TCR came from an adult woman who had mild COVID-19 (a few samples of this study predate the infection). Cell type and time point are not known. The chain couples TRBV7-9 to TRBJ2-1; 10 positions match TRBD2. Specimen: PBMCs or a T cell subset sorted from them (not recorded which). This CDR3 is CASSYFLAGAEGEQFF. CDR3 coding DNA: TGTGCCAGCAGTTATTTTCTAGCGGGGGCAGAAGGAGAGCAGTTCTTC.